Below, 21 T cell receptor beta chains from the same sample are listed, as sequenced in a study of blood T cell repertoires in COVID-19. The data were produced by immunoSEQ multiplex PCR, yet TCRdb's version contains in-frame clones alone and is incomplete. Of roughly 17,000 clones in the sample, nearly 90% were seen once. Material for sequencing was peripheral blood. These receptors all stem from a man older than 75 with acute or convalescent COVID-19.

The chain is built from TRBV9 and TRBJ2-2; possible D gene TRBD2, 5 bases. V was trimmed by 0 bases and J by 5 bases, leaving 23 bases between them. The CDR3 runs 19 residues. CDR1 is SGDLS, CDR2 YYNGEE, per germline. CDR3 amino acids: CASSVGGLRVGTGTGELFF. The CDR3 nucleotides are TGTGCCAGCAGCGTAGGAGGCTTAAGGGTAGGAACGGGAACCGGGGAGCTGTTTTTT.

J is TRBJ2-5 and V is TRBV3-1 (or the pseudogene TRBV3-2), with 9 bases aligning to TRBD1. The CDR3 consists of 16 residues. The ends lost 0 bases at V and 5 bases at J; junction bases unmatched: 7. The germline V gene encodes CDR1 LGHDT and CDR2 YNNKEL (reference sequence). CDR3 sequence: CASSQDWDRVRETQYF. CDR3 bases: TGTGCCAGCAGCCAAGATTGGGACAGGGTCCGGGAGACCCAGTACTTC.

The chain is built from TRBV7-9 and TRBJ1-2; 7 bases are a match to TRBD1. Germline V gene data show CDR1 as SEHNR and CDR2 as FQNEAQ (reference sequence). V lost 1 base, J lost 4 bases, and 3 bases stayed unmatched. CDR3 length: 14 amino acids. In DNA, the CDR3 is TGTGCCAGCAGCTTAGAAGGGGGCGGCTATGGCTACACCTTC. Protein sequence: CASSLEGGGYGYTF.

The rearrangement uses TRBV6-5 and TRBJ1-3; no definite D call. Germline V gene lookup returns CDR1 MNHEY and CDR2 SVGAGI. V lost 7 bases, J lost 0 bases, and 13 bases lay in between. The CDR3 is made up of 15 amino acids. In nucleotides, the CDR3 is TGTGCCAGCACCGCGGGCCAGCGCTCTGGAAACACCATATATTTT. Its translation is CASTAGQRSGNTIYF.

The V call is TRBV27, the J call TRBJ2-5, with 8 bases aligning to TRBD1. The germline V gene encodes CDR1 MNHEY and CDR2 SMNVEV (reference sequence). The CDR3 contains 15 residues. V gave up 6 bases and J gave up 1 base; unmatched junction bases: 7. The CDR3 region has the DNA TGTGCCAGCAGCACGATGACAGGGGTCCAAGAGACCCAGTACTTC. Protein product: CASSTMTGVQETQYF.

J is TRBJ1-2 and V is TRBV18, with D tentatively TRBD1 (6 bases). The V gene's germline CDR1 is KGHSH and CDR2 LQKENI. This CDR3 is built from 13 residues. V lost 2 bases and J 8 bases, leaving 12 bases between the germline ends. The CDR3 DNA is TGTGCCAGCTCACCAAGTAGGGACATGGGCTACACCTTC. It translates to CASSPSRDMGYTF.

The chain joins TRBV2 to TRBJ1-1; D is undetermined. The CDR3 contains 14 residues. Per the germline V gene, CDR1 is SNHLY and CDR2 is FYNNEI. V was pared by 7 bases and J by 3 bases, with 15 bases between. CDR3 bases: TGTGCCAGCACTACTTTAGCGGGCGACACTGAAGCTTTCTTT. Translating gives CASTTLAGDTEAFF.

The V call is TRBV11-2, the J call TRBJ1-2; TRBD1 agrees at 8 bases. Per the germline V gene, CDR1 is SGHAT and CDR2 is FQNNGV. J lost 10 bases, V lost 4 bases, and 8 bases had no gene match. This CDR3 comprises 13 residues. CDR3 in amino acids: CASSSERDRPYTF. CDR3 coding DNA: TGTGCCAGCAGCTCAGAAAGGGACAGGCCCTACACCTTC.

CDR3 in amino acids: CASSSNRGGNTIYF. CDR3 nucleotides: TGTGCCAGCAGTTCAAACAGGGGCGGAAACACCATATATTTT. The rearrangement uses TRBV6-6 and TRBJ1-3; TRBD1 agrees at 7 bases. The CDR3 has 14 residues. With 4 bases clipped from V and 4 bases from J, the junction kept 4 bases outside the gene matches. In germline, CDR1 is MNHNY, CDR2 SVGAGI (reference sequence).

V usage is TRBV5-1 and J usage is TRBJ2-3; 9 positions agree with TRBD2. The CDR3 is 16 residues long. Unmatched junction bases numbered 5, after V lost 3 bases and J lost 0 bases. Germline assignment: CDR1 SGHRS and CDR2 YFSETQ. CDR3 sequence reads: CASSSGTSTSTDTQYF. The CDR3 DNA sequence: TGCGCCAGCAGCTCCGGGACTAGCACTAGCACAGATACGCAGTATTTT.

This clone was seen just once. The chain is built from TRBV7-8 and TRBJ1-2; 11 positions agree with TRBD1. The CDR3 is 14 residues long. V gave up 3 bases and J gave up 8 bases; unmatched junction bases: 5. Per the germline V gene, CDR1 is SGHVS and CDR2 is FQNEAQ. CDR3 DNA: TGTGCCAGCAGCTTTGGACAGGGGGCAGGGGGCTACACCTTC. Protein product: CASSFGQGAGGYTF.

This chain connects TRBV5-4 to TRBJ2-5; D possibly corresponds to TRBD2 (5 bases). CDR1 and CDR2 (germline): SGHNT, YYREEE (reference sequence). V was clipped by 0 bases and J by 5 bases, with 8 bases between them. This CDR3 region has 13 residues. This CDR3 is CASSLGLWETQYF. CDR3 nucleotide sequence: TGTGCCAGCAGCTTGGGACTATGGGAGACCCAGTACTTC.

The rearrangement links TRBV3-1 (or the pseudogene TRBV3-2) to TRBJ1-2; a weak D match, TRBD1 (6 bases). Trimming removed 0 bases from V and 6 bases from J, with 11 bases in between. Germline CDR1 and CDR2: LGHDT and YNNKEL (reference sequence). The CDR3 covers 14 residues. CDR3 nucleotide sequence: TGTGCCAGCAGCCAAGATCAGGGGAACCATGGCTACACCTTC. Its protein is CASSQDQGNHGYTF.

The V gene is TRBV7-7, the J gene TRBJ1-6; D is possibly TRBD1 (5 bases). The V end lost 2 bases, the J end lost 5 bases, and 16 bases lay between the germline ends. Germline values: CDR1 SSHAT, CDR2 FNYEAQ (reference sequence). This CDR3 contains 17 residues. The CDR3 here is CASSLQAGAGDNSPLHF. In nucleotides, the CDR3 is TGTGCCAGCAGCTTACAGGCCGGGGCGGGGGATAATTCACCCCTCCACTTT.

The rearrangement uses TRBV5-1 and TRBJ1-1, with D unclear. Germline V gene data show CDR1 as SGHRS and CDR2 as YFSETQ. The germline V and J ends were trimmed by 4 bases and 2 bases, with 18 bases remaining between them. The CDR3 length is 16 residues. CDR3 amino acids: CASSPGGSNSNTEAFF. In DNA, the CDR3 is TGCGCCAGCAGCCCCGGCGGGTCGAATTCTAACACTGAAGCTTTCTTT.

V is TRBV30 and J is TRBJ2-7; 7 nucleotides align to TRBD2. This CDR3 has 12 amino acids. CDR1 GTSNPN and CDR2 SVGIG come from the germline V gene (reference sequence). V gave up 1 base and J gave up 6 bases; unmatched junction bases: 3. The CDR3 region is CAWSGGGTEQYF. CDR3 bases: TGTGCCTGGAGTGGCGGGGGAACCGAGCAGTACTTC.

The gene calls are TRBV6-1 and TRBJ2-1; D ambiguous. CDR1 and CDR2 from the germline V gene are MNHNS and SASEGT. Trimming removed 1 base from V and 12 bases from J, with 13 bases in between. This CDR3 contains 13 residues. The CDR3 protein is CASSEVQDRRQFF. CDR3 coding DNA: TGTGCCAGCAGTGAAGTTCAGGATAGGCGGCAGTTCTTC.

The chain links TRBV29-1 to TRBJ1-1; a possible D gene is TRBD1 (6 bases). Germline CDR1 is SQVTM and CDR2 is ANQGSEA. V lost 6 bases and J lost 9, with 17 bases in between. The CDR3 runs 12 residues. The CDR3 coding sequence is TGCAGCGTCGTCTCCGGAGGACAGAAAGCTTTCTTT. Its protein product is CSVVSGGQKAFF.

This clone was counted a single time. The CDR3 DNA sequence: TGTGCCAGCAGCGTAGGGCTACTGATCTCCGGGACAGGGGCGTACGAGCAGTACTTC. Residues: CASSVGLLISGTGAYEQYF. This chain connects TRBV9 to TRBJ2-7; TRBD1 aligns across 10 bases. CDR3 length: 19 residues. The junction had 16 bases not matched to a gene; V was cut back by 0 bases and J by 4 bases. Germline V gene lookup returns CDR1 SGDLS and CDR2 YYNGEE.

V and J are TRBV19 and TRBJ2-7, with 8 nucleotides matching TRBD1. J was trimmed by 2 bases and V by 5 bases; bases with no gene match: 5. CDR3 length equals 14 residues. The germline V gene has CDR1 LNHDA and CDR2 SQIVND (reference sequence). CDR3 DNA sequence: TGTGCCAGTAGTGTTGGACAGGGCACCTACGAGCAGTACTTC. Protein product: CASSVGQGTYEQYF.

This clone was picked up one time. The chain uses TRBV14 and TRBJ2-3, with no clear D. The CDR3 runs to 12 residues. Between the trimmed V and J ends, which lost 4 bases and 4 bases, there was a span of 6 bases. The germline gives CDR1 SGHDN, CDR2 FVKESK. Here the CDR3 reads CASSLGPDTQYF. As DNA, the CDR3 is TGTGCCAGCAGCCTCGGTCCAGATACGCAGTATTTT.